The next 23 T cell receptor beta chains were all read from a single sample in a study of blood T cell repertoires in COVID-19. Profiling relied on immunoSEQ multiplex PCR, and the TCRdb table lists in-frame clones only, not all of them. This table holds around 150,000 clones, less than 85% found once. Sequenced: peripheral blood. Receptors originate from a woman aged 40 to 55 with COVID-19, enrolled during active disease.

This clone was observed a handful of times. The gene calls are TRBV14 and TRBJ2-7, with D possibly being TRBD2 (7 bases). Per the germline V gene, CDR1 is SGHDN and CDR2 is FVKESK. The CDR3 runs to 15 residues. Trimming removed 3 bases from V and 5 bases from J, with 17 bases in between. Here the CDR3 DNA reads TGTGCCAGCAGCCACGCAGGGAGGGGGTTTGACGAGCAGTACGTC. The encoded protein is CASSHAGRGFDEQYV.

This chain connects TRBV7-8 to TRBJ2-7; 14 bases line up with TRBD2. The CDR3 sequence is 16 residues long. CDR1 is SGHVS, CDR2 FQNEAQ, per germline. Trimming at V came to 1 base and at J to 4 bases, leaving 3 bases not matched to a gene. CDR3 in DNA: TGTGCCAGCAGCTTAGGGGGACTAGCGGGAGTTTACGAGCAGTACTTC. Protein product: CASSLGGLAGVYEQYF.

The rearrangement links TRBV7-6 to TRBJ2-2, with D uncertain. V lost 3 bases to trimming and J lost 1 base, with 12 bases between them. The germline V gene has CDR1 SGHVS and CDR2 FNYEAQ. CDR3 length equals 16 residues. For the CDR3, the DNA is TGTGCCAGCAGCTTTGCCCTCGCAGGGAACACCGGGGAGCTGTTTTTT. Encoded protein: CASSFALAGNTGELFF.

The chain employs TRBV10-3 and TRBJ1-2, with 11 bases identical to TRBD1. The CDR3 runs 14 residues. CDR1 and CDR2 (germline): ENHRY, SYGVKD. V lost 6 bases to trimming and J lost 3 bases; unmatched junction nucleotides: 3. In DNA, the CDR3 is TGTGCCATCAGGGCGGGACAGGGGGACTATGGCTACACCTTC. Translation: CAIRAGQGDYGYTF.

The chain couples TRBV7-3 to TRBJ1-6, with TRBD1 matching over 8 bases. V was pared by 5 bases and J by 9 bases, with 9 bases of the junction left unmatched. In germline, CDR1 is SGHTA, CDR2 FQGTGA. CDR3 length: 15 residues. CDR3 residues: CASSLNGQGGSPLHF. As DNA, the CDR3 is TGTGCCAGCAGCCTCAACGGACAGGGTGGTTCACCCCTCCACTTT. The whole variable domain, filled in from reference TRBV7-3 and TRBJ1-6, reads GAGVSQTPSNKVTEKGKYVELRCDPISGHTALYWYRQSLGQGPEFLIYFQGTGAADDSGLPNDRFFAVRPEGSVSTLKIQRTERGDSAVYLCASSLNGQGGSPLHFGNGTRLTVT.

The chain is built from TRBV19 and TRBJ2-2; no reliable D call. The V gene's germline CDR1 is LNHDA and CDR2 SQIVND (reference sequence). The CDR3 is made up of 12 amino acids. V was trimmed by 3 bases and J by 5 bases, leaving 4 bases between them. The CDR3 region has the DNA TGTGCCAGTAGTATTTTAACCGGGGAGCTGTTTTTT. Protein product: CASSILTGELFF.

This clone was seen a few times. The chain has TRBV2 and TRBJ1-2; 9 nucleotides agree with TRBD1. The ends lost 2 bases at V and 12 bases at J; junction bases unmatched: 7. This CDR3 comprises 13 residues. The germline V gene encodes CDR1 SNHLY and CDR2 FYNNEI. CDR3 in amino acids: CASSESGTGRNTF. The CDR3, as DNA: TGTGCCAGCAGTGAATCCGGGACAGGGCGTAACACCTTC. Full variable domain (outside the CDR3, taken from reference TRBV2 and TRBJ1-2): EPEVTQTPSHQVTQMGQEVILRCVPISNHLYFYWYRQILGQKVEFLVSFYNNEISEKSEIFDDQFSVERPDGSNFTLKIRSTKLEDSAMYFCASSESGTGRNTFGSGTRLTVV.

V usage is TRBV7-2 and J usage is TRBJ2-4, with 11 bases lining up with TRBD2. Losses at the gene ends were 0 bases for V and 13 bases for J; bases not matched to a gene: 2. The CDR3 spans 13 residues. The V gene's germline CDR1 is SGHTA and CDR2 FQGNSA. The CDR3 nucleotides are TGTGCCAGCAGCTTAGCTACTAGCGGGAGACAGTACTTC. It is translated as CASSLATSGRQYF.

The V gene is TRBV7-9, the J gene TRBJ1-5; D gene ambiguous. V was pared by 1 base and J by 2 bases, with 15 bases between. Germline assignment: CDR1 SEHNR and CDR2 FQNEAQ (reference sequence). CDR3 length: 17 amino acids. DNA for the CDR3: TGTGCCAGCAGCTTAGTTGGAGGCGTAGGTGGCAATCAGCCCCAGCATTTT. It is translated as CASSLVGGVGGNQPQHF.

CDR3 loop: CASSYRGRDNEKLFF. CDR3 nucleotides: TGTGCCAGCAGCTACAGGGGGCGTGATAATGAAAAACTGTTTTTT. The chain carries TRBV11-2 and TRBJ1-4, with 9 nucleotides matching TRBD1. Germline V gene sequence: CDR1 SGHAT, CDR2 FQNNGV. The CDR3 covers 15 residues. The J segment lost 4 bases and the V segment lost 4 bases, leaving 4 bases of the junction unmatched.

The chain links TRBV7-9 to TRBJ2-1; D gene uncertain. Per the germline V gene, CDR1 is SEHNR and CDR2 is FQNEAQ (reference sequence). Trimming shortened V by 5 bases and J by 6 bases, and 14 bases separated the two germline ends. This CDR3 has 14 residues. The CDR3 DNA reads TGTGCCAGCAGCACCGCTGGGCTTGCCAATGAGCAGTTCTTC. Translated, it gives CASSTAGLANEQFF.

This chain links TRBV10-3 with TRBJ2-7; a weak D match, TRBD1 (6 bases). The CDR3 loop spans 14 amino acids. CDR1 is ENHRY, CDR2 SYGVKD, per germline. V was shortened by 1 base and J by 3 bases, with 10 bases between the two germline ends. As DNA, the CDR3 is TGTGCCATCAGTGAGTTAGAGGGGGTCTACGAGCAGTACTTC. It encodes CAISELEGVYEQYF.

This rearrangement joins TRBV20-1 to TRBJ2-5; possible D gene TRBD2, 5 bases. Germline CDR1 and CDR2: DFQATT and SNEGSKA (reference sequence). V lost 5 bases, J lost 5 bases, and 9 bases lay in between. This CDR3 has 11 amino acids. Here the CDR3 reads CSAYGGETQYF. The CDR3 region has the DNA TGCAGTGCTTACGGCGGGGAGACCCAGTACTTC.

The gene calls are TRBV4-1 and TRBJ1-6, with a weak D call TRBD1 (6 bases). This CDR3 has 15 amino acids. CDR1 MGHRA and CDR2 YSYEKL come from the germline V gene. V was cut by 0 bases and J by 11 bases, with 14 bases left in between. CDR3 residues: CASSQEFPGGPPLHF. The CDR3 nucleotides are TGCGCCAGCAGCCAAGAGTTTCCGGGGGGGCCACCCCTCCACTTT.

The chain uses TRBV19 and TRBJ1-2, with TRBD1 matching 8 bases. V was pared by 9 bases and J by 0 bases, with 6 bases of the junction left unmatched. CDR1 and CDR2 (germline): LNHDA, SQIVND (reference sequence). The CDR3 is 14 amino acids. The CDR3 region has the DNA TGTGCCAGCAGGGACAGGAGCACTAACTATGGCTACACCTTC. Translated: CASRDRSTNYGYTF.

This chain joins TRBV29-1 and TRBJ2-1; possibly TRBD2 for D (6 bases). The V gene's germline CDR1 is SQVTM and CDR2 ANQGSEA. V was trimmed by 2 bases and J by 7 bases, leaving 18 bases between them. This CDR3 contains 15 residues. The CDR3 sequence is CSVELARGLENEQFF. The CDR3 nucleotides are TGCAGCGTTGAACTCGCGCGGGGTCTGGAGAATGAGCAGTTCTTC.

This clone was observed a single time. The identical CDR3 is also encoded by other nucleotide sequences in the sample. V gene TRBV19 combines with J gene TRBJ2-7, with a tentative D call TRBD1 (6 bases). Germline CDR1 and CDR2: LNHDA and SQIVND (reference sequence). The V end was cut by 3 bases, the J end by 4 bases, with 13 bases between. CDR3 length: 14 amino acids. As DNA, the CDR3 is TGTGCCAGTAGTATCGGCCTTAGGGGGTACGAGCAGTACTTC. Translating it yields CASSIGLRGYEQYF.

In DNA form, the CDR3 reads TGTGCCAGCAGAGTGGGAGGGAGACAGGACGGGACCCAGTACTTC. It encodes CASRVGGRQDGTQYF. The V gene is TRBV5-4, the J gene TRBJ2-5; tentatively, D is TRBD2 (7 bases). Germline lookup yields CDR1 SGHNT and CDR2 YYREEE (reference sequence). Trimming pared 5 bases from V and 7 bases from J, leaving 21 bases between. The CDR3 is made up of 15 amino acids.

CDR3 amino acids: CASSLMGSRTSRETQYF. CDR3 DNA: TGCGCCAGCAGCTTGATGGGGTCGCGGACTAGCCGGGAGACCCAGTACTTC. The chain employs TRBV5-1 and TRBJ2-5; TRBD2 agrees at 8 bases. Germline CDR1 SGHRS, CDR2 YFSETQ. V lost 1 base, J lost 5 bases, and 13 bases stayed unmatched. This CDR3 is built from 17 residues.

The chain links TRBV13 to TRBJ1-3, with unresolved D. Germline assignment: CDR1 PRHDT and CDR2 FYEKMQ (reference sequence). Trimming cost V 5 bases and J 4 bases, with 9 bases left between them. This CDR3 is built from 13 residues. The CDR3 DNA is TGTGCCAGCAGCCCAGGCCCCGGAAACACCATATATTTT. It codes for CASSPGPGNTIYF.

The rearrangement links TRBV3-1 (or the pseudogene TRBV3-2) to TRBJ2-1, with 9 bases aligning to TRBD2. This CDR3 contains 16 residues. Germline assignment: CDR1 LGHDT and CDR2 YNNKEL (reference sequence). V shed 1 base and J 4 bases; nucleotides not matched to a gene: 5. CDR3 sequence (DNA): TGTGCCAGCAGCCAAGCGCTAGCGGGAAGTTACAATGAGCAGTTCTTC. Translated: CASSQALAGSYNEQFF.

The rearrangement joins TRBV19 to TRBJ1-2; D remains ambiguous. The CDR3 runs 13 residues. V lost 3 bases and J 4 bases, leaving 9 bases between the germline ends. Germline CDR1 reads LNHDA; CDR2 reads SQIVND (reference sequence). CDR3 protein: CASSIAPGYGYTF. As DNA, the CDR3 is TGTGCCAGTAGTATCGCACCGGGCTATGGCTACACCTTC.

The rearrangement links TRBV28 to TRBJ2-3; 13 nucleotides match TRBD2. Germline V gene lookup returns CDR1 MDHEN and CDR2 SYDVKM. V lost 1 base and J lost 3; bases outside the gene matches: 13. The CDR3 consists of 20 residues. The CDR3 protein is CASSLYPSGTSGILTDTQYF. The CDR3 DNA sequence: TGTGCCAGCAGTTTATACCCATCCGGGACTAGCGGGATATTGACAGATACGCAGTATTTT.